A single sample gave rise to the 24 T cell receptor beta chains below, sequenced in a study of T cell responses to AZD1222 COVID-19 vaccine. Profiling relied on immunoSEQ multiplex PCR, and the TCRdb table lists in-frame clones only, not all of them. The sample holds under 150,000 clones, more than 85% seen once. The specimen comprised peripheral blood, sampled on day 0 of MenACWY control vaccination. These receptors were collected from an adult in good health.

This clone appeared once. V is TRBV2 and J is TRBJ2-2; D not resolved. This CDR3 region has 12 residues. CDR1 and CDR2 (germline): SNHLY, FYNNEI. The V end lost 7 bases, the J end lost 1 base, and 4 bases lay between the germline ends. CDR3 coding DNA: TGTGCCAGCACGGAGAACACCGGGGAGCTGTTTTTT. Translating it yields CASTENTGELFF.

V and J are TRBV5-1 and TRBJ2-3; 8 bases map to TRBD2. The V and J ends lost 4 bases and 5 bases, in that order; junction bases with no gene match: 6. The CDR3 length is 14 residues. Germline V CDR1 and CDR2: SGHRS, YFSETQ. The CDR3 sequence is CASSPGLGGDTQYF. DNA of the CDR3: TGCGCCAGCAGCCCGGGACTAGGGGGAGATACGCAGTATTTT.

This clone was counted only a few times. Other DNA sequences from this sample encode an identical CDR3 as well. The DNA of the CDR3 is TGTGCCAGCAGTTACTCGCGGGAGCCGTACAATGAGCAGTTCTTC. It codes for CASSYSREPYNEQFF. The chain combines TRBV6-5 with TRBJ2-1, with 7 bases matching TRBD2. The CDR3 covers 15 residues. Germline V lookup: CDR1 MNHEY, CDR2 SVGAGI. The V gene end was trimmed by 0 bases and the J gene end by 4 bases; junction bases not matched to a gene: 3.

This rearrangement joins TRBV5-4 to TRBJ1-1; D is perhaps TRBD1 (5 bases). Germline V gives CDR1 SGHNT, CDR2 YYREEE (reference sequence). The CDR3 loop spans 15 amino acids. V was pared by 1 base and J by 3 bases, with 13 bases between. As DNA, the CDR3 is TGTGCCAGCAGCTTGCAAGGGGCGCAGGACACTGAAGCTTTCTTT. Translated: CASSLQGAQDTEAFF. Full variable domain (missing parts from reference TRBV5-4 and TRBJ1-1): ETGVTQSPTHLIKTRGQQVTLRCSSQSGHNTVSWYQQALGQGPQFIFQYYREEENGRGNFPPRFSGLQFPNYSSELNVNALELDDSALYLCASSLQGAQDTEAFFGQGTRLTVV.

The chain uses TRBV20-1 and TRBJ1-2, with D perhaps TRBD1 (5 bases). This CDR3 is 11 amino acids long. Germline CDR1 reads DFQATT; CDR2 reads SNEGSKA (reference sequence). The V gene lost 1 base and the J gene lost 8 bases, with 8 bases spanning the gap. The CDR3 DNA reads TGCAGTGCTAGAGTTTGGGACGGCTACACCTTC. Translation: CSARVWDGYTF.

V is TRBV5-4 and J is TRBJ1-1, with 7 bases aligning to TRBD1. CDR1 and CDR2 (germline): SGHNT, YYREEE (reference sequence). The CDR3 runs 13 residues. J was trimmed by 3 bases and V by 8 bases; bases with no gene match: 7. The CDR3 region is CASQLGTDTEAFF. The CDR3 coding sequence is TGTGCCAGTCAGCTTGGGACAGACACTGAAGCTTTCTTT.

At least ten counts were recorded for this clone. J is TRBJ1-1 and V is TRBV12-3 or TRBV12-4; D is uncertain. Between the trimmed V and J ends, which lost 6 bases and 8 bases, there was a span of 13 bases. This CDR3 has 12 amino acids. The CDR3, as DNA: TGTGCCAGCAGGTCTGGGCGGCACGAAGCTTTCTTT. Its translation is CASRSGRHEAFF.

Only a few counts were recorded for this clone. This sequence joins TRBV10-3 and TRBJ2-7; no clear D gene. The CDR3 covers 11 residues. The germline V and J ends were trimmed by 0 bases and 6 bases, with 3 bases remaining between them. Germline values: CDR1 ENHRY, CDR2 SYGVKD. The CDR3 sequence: CAISESAEQYF. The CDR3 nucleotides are TGTGCCATCAGTGAGTCAGCCGAGCAGTACTTC.

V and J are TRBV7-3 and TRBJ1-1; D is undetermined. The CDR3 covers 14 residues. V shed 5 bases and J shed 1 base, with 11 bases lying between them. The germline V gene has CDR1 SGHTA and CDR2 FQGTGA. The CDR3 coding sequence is TGTGCCAGCAGCCCTACGACGGGGAACACTGAAGCTTTCTTT. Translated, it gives CASSPTTGNTEAFF. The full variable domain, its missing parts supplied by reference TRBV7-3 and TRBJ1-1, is GAGVSQTPSNKVTEKGKYVELRCDPISGHTALYWYRQSLGQGPEFLIYFQGTGAADDSGLPNDRFFAVRPEGSVSTLKIQRTERGDSAVYLCASSPTTGNTEAFFGQGTRLTVV.

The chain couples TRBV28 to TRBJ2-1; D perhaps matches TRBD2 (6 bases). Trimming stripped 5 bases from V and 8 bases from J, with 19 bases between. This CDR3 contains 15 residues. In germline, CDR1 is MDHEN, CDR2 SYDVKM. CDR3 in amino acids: CASSPLGGELDEQFF. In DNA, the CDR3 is TGTGCCAGCAGTCCCCTGGGGGGAGAATTAGATGAGCAGTTCTTC.

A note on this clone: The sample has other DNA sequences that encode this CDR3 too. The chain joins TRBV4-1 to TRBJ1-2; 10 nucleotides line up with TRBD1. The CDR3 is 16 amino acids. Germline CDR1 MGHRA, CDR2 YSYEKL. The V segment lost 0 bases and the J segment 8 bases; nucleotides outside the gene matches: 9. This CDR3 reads CASSQDLPGTGVGYTF. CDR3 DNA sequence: TGCGCCAGCAGCCAAGATTTGCCCGGGACAGGGGTCGGCTACACCTTC.

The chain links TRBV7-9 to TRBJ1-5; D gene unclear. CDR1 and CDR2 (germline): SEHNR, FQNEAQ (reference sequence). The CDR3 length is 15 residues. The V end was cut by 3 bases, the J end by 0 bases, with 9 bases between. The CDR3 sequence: CASSFANNSNQPQHF. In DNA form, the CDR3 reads TGTGCCAGCAGCTTCGCGAATAATAGCAATCAGCCCCAGCATTTT.

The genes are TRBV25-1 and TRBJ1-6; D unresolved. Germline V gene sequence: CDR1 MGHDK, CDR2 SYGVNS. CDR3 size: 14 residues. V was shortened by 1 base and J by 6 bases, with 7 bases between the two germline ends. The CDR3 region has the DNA TGTGCCAGCAGTGAATTTGGGTCTAATTCACCCCTCCACTTT. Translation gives CASSEFGSNSPLHF.

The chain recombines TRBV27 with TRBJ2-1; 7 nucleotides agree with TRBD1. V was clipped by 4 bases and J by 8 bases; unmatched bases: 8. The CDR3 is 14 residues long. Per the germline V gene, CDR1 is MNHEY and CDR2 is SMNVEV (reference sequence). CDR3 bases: TGTGCCAGCAGTTCTAGACAGGGTACCGATGAGCAGTTCTTC. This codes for CASSSRQGTDEQFF.

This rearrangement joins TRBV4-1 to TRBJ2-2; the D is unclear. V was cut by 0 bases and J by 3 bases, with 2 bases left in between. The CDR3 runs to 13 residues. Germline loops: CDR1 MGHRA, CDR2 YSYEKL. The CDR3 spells CASSQEDTGELFF. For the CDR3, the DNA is TGCGCCAGCAGCCAAGAGGACACCGGGGAGCTGTTTTTT.

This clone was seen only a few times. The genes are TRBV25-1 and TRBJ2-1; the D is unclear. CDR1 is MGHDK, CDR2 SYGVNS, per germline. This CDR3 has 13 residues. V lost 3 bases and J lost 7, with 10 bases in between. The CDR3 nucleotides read TGTGCCAGCAGTGACGGACGGCGAAATGAGCAGTTCTTC. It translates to CASSDGRRNEQFF.

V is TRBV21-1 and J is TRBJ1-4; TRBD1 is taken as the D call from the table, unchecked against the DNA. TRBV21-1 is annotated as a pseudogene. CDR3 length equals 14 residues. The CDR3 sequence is CASSLGAGAEKLFF. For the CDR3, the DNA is TGTGCCAGCAGTCTCGGGGCAGGGGCAGAAAAACTGTTTTTT.

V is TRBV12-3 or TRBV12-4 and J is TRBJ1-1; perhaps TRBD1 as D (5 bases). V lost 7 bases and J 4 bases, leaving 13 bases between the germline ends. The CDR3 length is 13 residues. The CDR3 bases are TGTGCCAGCACTGCGGACAAGGGCACTGAAGCTTTCTTT. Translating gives CASTADKGTEAFF.

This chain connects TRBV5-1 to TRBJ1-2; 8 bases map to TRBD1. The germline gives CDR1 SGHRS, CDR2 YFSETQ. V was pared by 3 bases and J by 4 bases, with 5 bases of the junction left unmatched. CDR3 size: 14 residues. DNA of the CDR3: TGCGCCAGCAGCTCAACTACAGGGGGCTATGGCTACACCTTC. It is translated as CASSSTTGGYGYTF.

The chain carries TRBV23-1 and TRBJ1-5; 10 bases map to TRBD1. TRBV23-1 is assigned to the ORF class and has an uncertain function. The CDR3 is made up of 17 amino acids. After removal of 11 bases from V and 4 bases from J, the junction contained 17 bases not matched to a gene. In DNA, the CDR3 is TGCGCCCCTCGGCTCATTCGGGACAGGGGTTGGAATCAGCCCCAGCATTTT. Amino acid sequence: CAPRLIRDRGWNQPQHF.

The CDR3: CASSGRGLAVRDTQYF. The CDR3, as DNA: TGTGCCAGCAGCGGCAGGGGACTAGCGGTTCGGGATACGCAGTATTTT. The chain employs TRBV5-5 and TRBJ2-3, with 11 bases lining up with TRBD2. The junction had 10 bases not matched to a gene; V was cut back by 4 bases and J by 6 bases. CDR1 SGHKS and CDR2 YYEKEE come from the germline V gene (reference sequence). The CDR3 sequence is 16 residues long.

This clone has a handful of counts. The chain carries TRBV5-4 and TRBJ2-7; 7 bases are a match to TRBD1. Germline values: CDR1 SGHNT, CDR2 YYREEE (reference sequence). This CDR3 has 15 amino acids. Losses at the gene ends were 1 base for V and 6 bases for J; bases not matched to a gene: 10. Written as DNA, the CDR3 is TGTGCCAGCAGCTTGAGGACAGGTTTTGTTTCCGAGCAGTACTTC. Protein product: CASSLRTGFVSEQYF.

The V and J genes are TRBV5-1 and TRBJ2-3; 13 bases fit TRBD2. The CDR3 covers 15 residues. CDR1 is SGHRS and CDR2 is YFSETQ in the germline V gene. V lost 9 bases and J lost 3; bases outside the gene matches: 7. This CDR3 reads CATTTSGRNTDTQYF. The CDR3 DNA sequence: TGCGCCACCACGACTAGCGGGAGGAATACAGATACGCAGTATTTT. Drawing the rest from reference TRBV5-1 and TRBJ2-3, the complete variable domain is KAGVTQTPRYLIKTRGQQVTLSCSPISGHRSVSWYQQTPGQGLQFLFEYFSETQRNKGNFPGRFSGRQFSNSRSEMNVSTLELGDSALYLCATTTSGRNTDTQYFGPGTRLTVL.

The CDR3 DNA reads TGTGCCAGCAGCCCAACACAGGGATTGAATGAAAAACTGTTTTTT. Its protein is CASSPTQGLNEKLFF. The chain joins TRBV3-1 (or the pseudogene TRBV3-2) to TRBJ1-4; a possible D gene is TRBD1 (6 bases). This CDR3 spans 15 amino acids. Germline V lookup: CDR1 LGHDT, CDR2 YNNKEL (reference sequence). V was trimmed by 4 bases and J by 5 bases, leaving 14 bases between them.